Given below is one T cell receptor (beta chain) in context. This CDR3 spans 16 amino acids. Germline V gives CDR1 SEHNR, CDR2 FQNEAQ (reference sequence). V shed 4 bases, J shed 4 bases, and the junction held 7 bases outside the gene matches. These data come from a study of shared clonotypes between healthy human individuals. Whole-study context: With ages of 18 to 49, the donors were a couple of women and a few men.

Several immunoSEQ plates received, in even portions, the genomic DNA of each subset. Profiling relied on immunoSEQ multiplex PCR, and the TCRdb table lists in-frame clones only, not all of them. In the table there are about 480,000 clones, about four fifths of which are singletons. This rearrangement joins TRBV7-9 to TRBJ2-1; 10 bases fit TRBD2. The clonotype originates from a woman aged 40 to 55 in good health. Some clones in this sample may be carry-over from other donors' samples. The sample taken for sequencing was PBMCs. The CDR3 coding sequence is TGTGCCAGCAGCTACGCGGCTAGCGGGAGTTACAATGAGCAGTTCTTC. Translation: CASSYAASGSYNEQFF.